This T cell receptor (beta chain) was retrieved from a study of shared clonotypes between healthy human individuals (dated by TCRdb to 2020 to 2022). Background for the entire study: The cohort included three men and a couple of women between 18 and 49 years of age. Libraries were prepared and TCR repertoires were sequenced by different laboratories using diverse techniques, in order to increase sequencing depth and limit assay-specific biases. For each donor, CD4 naive and CD4 memory were each given three plates, CD8 naive was given two plates, and CD8 memory was given one plate. Leukapheresis yielded between about 0.94 and 8.9 billion PBMCs per donor. To estimate repertoire size and how much clonotypes are shared between individuals, the study performed deep sequencing of blood TCR repertoires from roughly five healthy adults.

Results and caveats for the whole study, not just this receptor: Because the study included a small number of donors, the genetic and exposure-history diversity represented was limited. Based on pairwise subsampling, the degree of clonotype sharing among donors was expected to be affected by sequencing depth. Compared with non-shared clonotypes, clonotypes shared by all four sorted-subset donors had higher generation probabilities. Even with the large sequencing depth, rarefaction of the sorted-subset datasets indicated that sequencing was incomplete. Sampling was restricted to blood, and TCR repertoires in tissue are likely to differ from TCR repertoires in blood. Naive subsets generally had larger estimated clonotype richness than memory subsets. Sharing across a handful of donors was observed for about 5% of naive CD4, less than 4% of naive CD8, 2% to 2.5% of memory CD4, and roughly 0.4% of memory CD8 clonotypes.

This clone has a single count. Its cognate antigen has yet to be identified. No base quality information exists; no much larger clone differs at one position. Using the deep immunoSEQ assay, TCR CDR3 regions were amplified from genomic DNA by multiplex PCR. For each cell subset, the extracted genomic DNA was distributed evenly across all wells of several immunoSEQ 96-well plates, and each plate served as one replicate. Each replicate PCR for sorted subsets received about 200 ng genomic DNA, equal to roughly 30,000 T cell genomes. The purified libraries were quantified using a Qubit 3.0 fluorometer, sized with a Bioanalyzer 2100, and then quantified again using the KAPA Library Quantification kit. Every immunoSEQ 96-well plate was sequenced on a separate single-read 150-cycle Illumina NextSeq 550 flow cell. As for the original processing: Because the immunoSEQ output included only junctional sequences and no quality scores, the filtering could not be the same as the filtering used for full-length reads. To assign V/J genes and CDR3, sequences were annotated using PyIR, a Python wrapper for IgBLAST v1.9, with IMGT germline references. Reads with weak V/J assignments (E-value above 1e-6), missing CDR3, stop codons, out-of-frame junctions, or ambiguous translated residues were removed. V3J clonotypes were defined by identical inferred V gene, J gene, and CDR3 amino acid sequence. To compute the percentage overlap between repertoires, the number of shared unique clonotypes was divided by the size of the smaller repertoire. Three approaches were used to assess repertoire richness: RTK rarefaction, the Chao1 estimator, and Recon v2.1 estimates of unobserved clonotypes. Generation probabilities for all TCRbeta clonotypes obtained by the gDNA method from a few donors were computed using OLGA. TCRdb re-hosts the immuneACCESS table, in-frame sequences only. Its copies lack some clones; in the studies checked, an unresolved V gene accounts for under half of them, and the cause for the rest is not known. The V and J calls and clone size are taken from that table; D and trimming were inferred from the DNA. Present in this sample are about 2 million clones, 90% to 95% of which were seen just once. The ten biggest clones cover 0.13% of the sample.

V ends up 1 base short and J 2 bases short, with an unmatched junction base count of 5. From the cysteine up to the phenylalanine, the CDR3 has a length of 16 residues. Solely the CDR3 DNA is kept, with 48 bases framed from the first base. Looking up the germline V gene yields CDR1 SGHAT and CDR2 FQNNGV. The donors were healthy, HIV-negative adults who had no recently reported acute infections or vaccinations. Every donor was a Caucasian adult living in Nashville, Tennessee, USA. CD4+ T cells were enriched by magnetic negative selection; naive cells were then positively selected on CD45RA, and the negative fraction formed the memory subset. Blood was collected by leukapheresis, and PBMCs were isolated by Ficoll-Histopaque density gradient centrifugation and then cryopreserved in liquid nitrogen vapor phase. Analytical flow cytometry was used to check the purity and quantity of every magnetically sorted T cell population. Genomic DNA was isolated from each sorted fraction and quantified by UV absorbance on a Nanodrop 2000c.

The sequence was obtained from a man aged 18 to 30 in good health. Material for sequencing was naive CD4+ T cells sorted from blood. The cell subset or site label, read with the paper, signifies: CD45RA+ positively selected. Recombination connected TRBV11-2 to TRBJ2-3, with 8 bases in between that match TRBD1. The CDR3 reads CASSLAGTGYTDTQYF. The DNA sequence follows: TGTGCCAGCAGCTTAGCCGGGACAGGCTACACAGATACGCAGTATTTT.